This TCR beta chain was found in a study of CD4 and CD8 cells across lung adenocarcinoma regions. The CDR3 loop spans 13 amino acids. Germline CDR1 SGHVS, CDR2 FNYEAQ. Samples came from patients with localized non-small cell lung adenocarcinoma. This clonotype appeared once. One end of the junction varies from germline; a read error may be responsible. MiXCR, applied by TCRdb to the PCR reads, yields one record per CDR3 protein. The profile shows some 11,000 distinct CDR3 sequences, 47% of them singletons. The source is a female donor with lung adenocarcinoma. The CD4 and CD8 labels of this study may be unreliable. Sequenced: CD8+ T cells from the margin of a lung tumor. This rearrangement joins TRBV7-6 to TRBJ2-5, with a weak D call TRBD1 (5 bases). CDR3 in DNA: TGTGCCAGCAGCTTAGGGGGCGAAGAGACGCAGTACTTC. It codes for CASSLGGEETQYF.